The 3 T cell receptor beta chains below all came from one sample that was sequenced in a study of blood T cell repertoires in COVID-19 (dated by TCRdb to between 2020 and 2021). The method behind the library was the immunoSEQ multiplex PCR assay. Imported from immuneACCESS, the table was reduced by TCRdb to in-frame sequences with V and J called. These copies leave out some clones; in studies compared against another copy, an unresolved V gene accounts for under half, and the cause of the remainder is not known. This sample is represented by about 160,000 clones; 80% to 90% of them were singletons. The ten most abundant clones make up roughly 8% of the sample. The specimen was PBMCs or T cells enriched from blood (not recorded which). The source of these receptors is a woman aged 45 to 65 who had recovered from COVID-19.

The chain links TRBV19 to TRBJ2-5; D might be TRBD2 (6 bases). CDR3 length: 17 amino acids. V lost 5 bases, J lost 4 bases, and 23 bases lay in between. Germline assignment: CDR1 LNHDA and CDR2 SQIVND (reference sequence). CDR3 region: CASSPRGSGLVGETQYF. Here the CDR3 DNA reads TGTGCCAGTAGTCCCCGTGGCTCGGGACTTGTCGGAGAGACCCAGTACTTC.

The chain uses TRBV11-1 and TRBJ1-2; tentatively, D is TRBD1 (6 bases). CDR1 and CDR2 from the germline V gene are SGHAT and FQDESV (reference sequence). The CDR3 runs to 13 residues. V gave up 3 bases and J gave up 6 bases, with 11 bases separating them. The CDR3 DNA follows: TGTGCCAGCAGCTTCCCCTCAGGGGATGGCTACACCTTC. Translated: CASSFPSGDGYTF.

The CDR3 protein is CASSRQSGSSGDNEQFF. The CDR3 nucleotides are TGTGCCAGCAGCCGTCAGTCAGGGTCTAGCGGGGACAATGAGCAGTTCTTC. This chain uses TRBV7-2 with TRBJ2-1, with 9 bases that match TRBD2. The CDR3 is made up of 17 amino acids. The V and J ends lost 5 bases and 5 bases, in that order; junction bases with no gene match: 13. Germline values: CDR1 SGHTA, CDR2 FQGNSA.